Listed here are 15 T cell receptor beta chains from one sample, sequenced in a study of shared clonotypes between healthy human individuals. TCRdb keeps only in-frame clones here, not all; method: immunoSEQ multiplex PCR. Of under 650,000 clones listed, 90% to 96% are singletons. The sample consisted of naive CD4+ T cells sorted from blood. The subset was: CD45RA+ positively selected. These receptors originate from a woman aged 25 to 45 in good health.

V gene TRBV28 combines with J gene TRBJ2-7; unclear D gene. The germline V and J ends were trimmed by 2 bases and 5 bases, with 13 bases remaining between them. Germline lookup yields CDR1 MDHEN and CDR2 SYDVKM. There are 14 residues in the CDR3. DNA of the CDR3: TGTGCCAGCAGTTTAAGCGTGCAGACCGACGAGCAGTACTTC. It encodes CASSLSVQTDEQYF.

The V and J genes are TRBV19 and TRBJ1-1, with D unresolved. Trimming took off 0 bases at V and 1 base at J, with 6 bases between the two ends. The CDR3 is 14 residues long. The V gene's germline CDR1 is LNHDA and CDR2 SQIVND (reference sequence). The chain's CDR3 is CASSIDRRNTEAFF. The CDR3 DNA is TGTGCCAGTAGTATAGATCGGCGGAACACTGAAGCTTTCTTT.

Concerning this clone itself: Other DNA sequences within the sample encode an identical CDR3. The DNA of the CDR3 is TGTGCCAGCTCCCTGTCGGACAGGGGTGGTTACGAGCAGTACTTC. This translates into CASSLSDRGGYEQYF. This chain links TRBV18 with TRBJ2-7; 9 bases are a match to TRBD1. The germline gives CDR1 KGHSH, CDR2 LQKENI. The length of the CDR3 is 15 residues. J gave up 4 bases and V 6 bases, and 10 bases lay outside the gene matches.

This clone was seen only once. This chain uses TRBV18 with TRBJ2-7; tentative D call: TRBD1 (5 bases). This CDR3 spans 13 amino acids. The germline V gene encodes CDR1 KGHSH and CDR2 LQKENI. Trimming stripped 6 bases from V and 3 bases from J, with 12 bases between. CDR3 sequence: CASSEGEIYEQYF. The CDR3 region has the DNA TGTGCCAGCTCCGAAGGGGAAATCTACGAGCAGTACTTC.

For the CDR3, the DNA is TGTGCCAGCAGTAGAGTGACAGATACGCAGTATTTT. It specifies CASSRVTDTQYF. The chain joins TRBV6-1 to TRBJ2-3; unclear D gene. Germline V CDR1 and CDR2: MNHNS, SASEGT. V was pared by 5 bases and J by 3 bases, with 6 bases between. The CDR3 is 12 residues long.

The V call is TRBV5-4, the J call TRBJ1-6; D call uncertain. CDR1 is SGHNT, CDR2 YYREEE, per germline (reference sequence). The CDR3 has 16 residues. The V and J ends lost 4 bases and 0 bases respectively, with 11 bases between them. CDR3 in amino acids: CASSRDTSSYNSPLHF. For the CDR3, the DNA is TGTGCCAGCAGCCGCGACACGAGCTCCTATAATTCACCCCTCCACTTT.

The V and J genes are TRBV28 and TRBJ1-2; 10 bases align to TRBD1. The germline V gene has CDR1 MDHEN and CDR2 SYDVKM. V shed 3 bases, J shed 5 bases, and the junction held 12 bases outside the gene matches. The CDR3 runs to 17 residues. CDR3 bases: TGTGCCAGCAGTTTGGCGATCCCGGGACAGGGGCAATATGGCTACACCTTC. This codes for CASSLAIPGQGQYGYTF.

V usage is TRBV30 and J usage is TRBJ1-6; a possible D gene is TRBD1 (5 bases). Per germline, CDR1 GTSNPN and CDR2 SVGIG (reference sequence). Trimming left V 4 bases short and J 8 bases short, with 15 bases between. The CDR3 runs 14 residues. CDR3 amino acids: CAWIPKGSHSPLHF. CDR3 bases: TGTGCCTGGATCCCGAAGGGGTCGCATTCACCCCTCCACTTT.

The V gene is TRBV9, the J gene TRBJ2-2, with D perhaps matching TRBD2 (6 bases). Trimming stripped 6 bases from V and 2 bases from J, with 29 bases between. Germline V gene sequence: CDR1 SGDLS, CDR2 YYNGEE. The length of the CDR3 is 20 residues. CDR3 coding DNA: TGTGCCAGCATTCCCCTGAGCGGACCCCCGGGTAGCGGTAACACCGGGGAGCTGTTTTTT. It encodes CASIPLSGPPGSGNTGELFF.

This rearrangement joins TRBV6-5 to TRBJ2-5; TRBD2 matches 7 bases. In germline, CDR1 is MNHEY, CDR2 SVGAGI. Losses at the gene ends were 2 bases for V and 14 bases for J; bases not matched to a gene: 8. The CDR3 is 12 amino acids. The CDR3 loop is CASSYRGGPYYF. CDR3 coding DNA: TGTGCCAGCAGTTACCGCGGGGGACCCTATTACTTC.

The gene calls are TRBV6-1 and TRBJ1-2, with 7 positions matching TRBD1. V lost 1 base and J lost 4; bases outside the gene matches: 9. The CDR3 extends over 16 amino acids. Germline V gene data show CDR1 as MNHNS and CDR2 as SASEGT. This CDR3 is CASSEVLARGIYGYTF. The CDR3, as DNA: TGTGCCAGCAGTGAAGTCCTCGCCAGGGGGATCTATGGCTACACCTTC.

The V gene is TRBV6-6, the J gene TRBJ2-7, with D uncertain. CDR1 is MNHNY, CDR2 SVGAGI, per germline (reference sequence). CDR3 length: 13 residues. V lost 5 bases and J 2 bases, leaving 10 bases between the germline ends. CDR3 sequence (DNA): TGTGCCAGCAGTGCCGGAACGACCTACGAGCAGTACTTC. Translating gives CASSAGTTYEQYF.

This chain uses TRBV6-1 with TRBJ2-1; TRBD2 aligns across 14 bases. CDR1 and CDR2 (germline): MNHNS, SASEGT. J lost 9 bases, V lost 7 bases, and 8 bases had no gene match. This CDR3 has 15 amino acids. This chain's CDR3 is CASKTGLAGVGEQFF. The DNA for the CDR3 is TGTGCCAGCAAAACGGGACTAGCGGGAGTTGGTGAGCAGTTCTTC.

The rearrangement joins TRBV10-1 to TRBJ1-5, with D perhaps TRBD1 (6 bases). This CDR3 is 14 amino acids long. Germline assignment: CDR1 WNHNN and CDR2 SYGVQD (reference sequence). Trimming removed 4 bases at V and 4 bases at J, with 11 bases between. The DNA of the CDR3 is TGCGCCAGCAGTGGAAACAGGGCGAATCAGCCCCAGCATTTT. It specifies CASSGNRANQPQHF.

The J gene is TRBJ2-7, the V gene TRBV7-2, with D maybe TRBD2 (5 bases). This CDR3 has 15 amino acids. Germline lookup yields CDR1 SGHTA and CDR2 FQGNSA. The V end was cut by 6 bases, the J end by 3 bases, with 18 bases between. CDR3 DNA sequence: TGTGCCAGCAGTCCGCGGGCCAGGTCCTTCTACGAGCAGTACTTC. Protein: CASSPRARSFYEQYF. Variable domain in full (rest from reference TRBV7-2 and TRBJ2-7): GAGVSQSPSNKVTEKGKDVELRCDPISGHTALYWYRQSLGQGLEFLIYFQGNSAPDKSGLPSDRFSAERTGGSVSTLTIQRTQQEDSAVYLCASSPRARSFYEQYFGPGTRLTVT.